This TCR beta chain was found in a study of blood T cell repertoires in COVID-19. The overall study: Whether acute or convalescent, the COVID-19 samples came from the United States, Italy and Spain.

From germline, CDR1 is MNHNY and CDR2 SVGAGI (reference sequence). The V end lost 7 bases, the J end lost 10 bases, and 8 bases lay between the germline ends. There are 10 residues in the CDR3. Here immunoSEQ multiplex PCR was the method, and the copy in TCRdb shows in-frame clones only, minus some. The sample holds about 160,000 clones, over 80% seen once. The material sequenced was peripheral blood. This sequence was found in a woman of 80 years or more with active or convalescent COVID-19. The rearrangement uses TRBV6-6 and TRBJ1-3; no reliable D call. The DNA of the CDR3 is TGTGCCAGCATTGGGAGTACCATATATTTT. It yields the protein CASIGSTIYF.